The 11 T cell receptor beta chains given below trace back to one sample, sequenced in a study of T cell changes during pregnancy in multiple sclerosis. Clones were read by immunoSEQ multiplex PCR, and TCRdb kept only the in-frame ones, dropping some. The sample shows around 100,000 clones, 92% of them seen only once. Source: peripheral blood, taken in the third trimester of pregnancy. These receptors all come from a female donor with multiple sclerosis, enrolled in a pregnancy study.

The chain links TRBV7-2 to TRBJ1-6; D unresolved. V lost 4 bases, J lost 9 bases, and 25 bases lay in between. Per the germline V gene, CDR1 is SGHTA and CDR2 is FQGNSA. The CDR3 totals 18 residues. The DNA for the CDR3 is TGTGCCAGCAGCTCCCTCGAAGGAAAGGGAGGTCGTGGTTCACCCCTCCACTTT. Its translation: CASSSLEGKGGRGSPLHF. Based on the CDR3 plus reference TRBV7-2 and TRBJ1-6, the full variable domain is GAGVSQSPSNKVTEKGKDVELRCDPISGHTALYWYRQSLGQGLEFLIYFQGNSAPDKSGLPSDRFSAERTGGSVSTLTIQRTQQEDSAVYLCASSSLEGKGGRGSPLHFGNGTRLTVT.

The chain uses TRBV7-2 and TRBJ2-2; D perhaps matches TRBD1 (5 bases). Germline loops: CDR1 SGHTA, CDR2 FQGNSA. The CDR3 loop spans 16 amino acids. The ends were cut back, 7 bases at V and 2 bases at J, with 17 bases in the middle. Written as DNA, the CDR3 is TGTGCCAGCACTCTCCAAGGGGTCAGCAACACCGGGGAGCTGTTTTTT. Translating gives CASTLQGVSNTGELFF. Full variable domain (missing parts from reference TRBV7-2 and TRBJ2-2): GAGVSQSPSNKVTEKGKDVELRCDPISGHTALYWYRQSLGQGLEFLIYFQGNSAPDKSGLPSDRFSAERTGGSVSTLTIQRTQQEDSAVYLCASTLQGVSNTGELFFGEGSRLTVL.

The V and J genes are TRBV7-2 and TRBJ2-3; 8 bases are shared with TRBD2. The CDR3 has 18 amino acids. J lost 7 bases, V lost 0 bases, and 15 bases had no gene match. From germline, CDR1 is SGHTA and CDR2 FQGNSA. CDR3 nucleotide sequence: TGTGCCAGCAGCTTAGCATGGGCGGGGGGCTCCATTATAAATACGCAGTATTTT. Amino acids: CASSLAWAGGSIINTQYF.

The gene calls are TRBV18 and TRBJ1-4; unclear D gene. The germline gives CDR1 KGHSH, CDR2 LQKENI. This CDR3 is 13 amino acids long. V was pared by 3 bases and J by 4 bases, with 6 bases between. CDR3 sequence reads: CASSPSVNEKLFF. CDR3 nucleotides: TGTGCCAGCTCACCGTCAGTTAATGAAAAACTGTTTTTT.

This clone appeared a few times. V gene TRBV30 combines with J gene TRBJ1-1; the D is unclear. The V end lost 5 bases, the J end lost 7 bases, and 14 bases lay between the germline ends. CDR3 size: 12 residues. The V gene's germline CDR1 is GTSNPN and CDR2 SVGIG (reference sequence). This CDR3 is CAWGSGLGEAFF. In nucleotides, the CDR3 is TGTGCCTGGGGGTCGGGGTTGGGTGAAGCTTTCTTT.

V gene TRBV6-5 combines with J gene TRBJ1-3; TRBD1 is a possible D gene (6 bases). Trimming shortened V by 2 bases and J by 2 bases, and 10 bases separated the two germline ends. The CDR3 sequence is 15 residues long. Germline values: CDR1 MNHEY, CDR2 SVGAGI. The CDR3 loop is CASSYLPGAGNTIYF. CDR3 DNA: TGTGCCAGCAGTTACCTCCCAGGGGCTGGAAACACCATATATTTT.

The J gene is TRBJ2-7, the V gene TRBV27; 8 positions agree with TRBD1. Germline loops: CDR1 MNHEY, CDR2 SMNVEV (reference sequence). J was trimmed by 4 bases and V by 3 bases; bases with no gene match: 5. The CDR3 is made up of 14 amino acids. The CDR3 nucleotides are TGTGCCAGCAGTTTGGCAGGGGGCAGGTACGAGCAGTACTTC. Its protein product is CASSLAGGRYEQYF.

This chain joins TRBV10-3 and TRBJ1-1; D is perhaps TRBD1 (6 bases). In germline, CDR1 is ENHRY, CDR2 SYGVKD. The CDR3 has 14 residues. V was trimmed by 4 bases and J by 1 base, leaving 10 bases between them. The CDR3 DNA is TGTGCCATCAGTGTGGGGACAACGAACACTGAAGCTTTCTTT. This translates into CAISVGTTNTEAFF.

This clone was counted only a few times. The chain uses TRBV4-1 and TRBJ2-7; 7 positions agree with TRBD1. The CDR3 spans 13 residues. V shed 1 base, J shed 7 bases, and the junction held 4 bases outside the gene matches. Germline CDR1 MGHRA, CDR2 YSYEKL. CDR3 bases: TGCGCCAGCAGCCAAGTCCCCAGGGGGGAGCAGTACTTC. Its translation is CASSQVPRGEQYF.

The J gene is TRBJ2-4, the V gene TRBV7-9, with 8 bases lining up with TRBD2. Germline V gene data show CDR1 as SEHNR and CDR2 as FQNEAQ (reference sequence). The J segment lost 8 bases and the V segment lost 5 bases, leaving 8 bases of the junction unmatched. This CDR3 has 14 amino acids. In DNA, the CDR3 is TGTGCCAGCAGCAAGAGCGGGAGTGGAGACATTCAGTACTTC. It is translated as CASSKSGSGDIQYF. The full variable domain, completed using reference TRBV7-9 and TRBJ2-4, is DTGVSQNPRHKITKRGQNVTFRCDPISEHNRLYWYRQTLGQGPEFLTYFQNEAQLEKSRLLSDRFSAERPKGSFSTLEIQRTEQGDSAMYLCASSKSGSGDIQYFGAGTRLSVL.

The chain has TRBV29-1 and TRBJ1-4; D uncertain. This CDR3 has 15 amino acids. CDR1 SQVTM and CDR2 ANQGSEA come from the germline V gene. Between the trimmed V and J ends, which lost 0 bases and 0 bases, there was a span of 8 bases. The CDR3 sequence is CSVEDPVATNEKLFF. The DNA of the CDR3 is TGCAGCGTTGAAGATCCCGTTGCAACTAATGAAAAACTGTTTTTT.